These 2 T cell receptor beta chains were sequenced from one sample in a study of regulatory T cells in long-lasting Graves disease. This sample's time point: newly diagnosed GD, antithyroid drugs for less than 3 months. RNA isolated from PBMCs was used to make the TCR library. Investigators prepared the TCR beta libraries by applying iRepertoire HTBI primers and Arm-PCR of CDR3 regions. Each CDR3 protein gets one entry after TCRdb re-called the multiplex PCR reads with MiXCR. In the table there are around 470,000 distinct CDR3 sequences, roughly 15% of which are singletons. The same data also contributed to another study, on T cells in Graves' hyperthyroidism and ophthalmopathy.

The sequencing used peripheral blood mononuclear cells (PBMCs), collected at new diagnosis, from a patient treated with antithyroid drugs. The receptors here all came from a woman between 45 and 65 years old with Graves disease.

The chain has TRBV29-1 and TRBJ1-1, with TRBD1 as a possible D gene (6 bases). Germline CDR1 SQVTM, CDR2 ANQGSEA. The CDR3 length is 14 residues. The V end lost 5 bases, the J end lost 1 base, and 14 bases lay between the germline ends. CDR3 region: CSVTPRTANTEAFF. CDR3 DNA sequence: TGCAGCGTTACGCCCCGGACAGCGAACACTGAAGCTTTCTTT.

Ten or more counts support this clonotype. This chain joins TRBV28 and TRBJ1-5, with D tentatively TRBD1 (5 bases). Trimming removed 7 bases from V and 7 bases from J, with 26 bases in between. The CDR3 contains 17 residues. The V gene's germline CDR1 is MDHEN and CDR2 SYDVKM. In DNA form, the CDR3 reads TGTGCCAGCACCCCCTTGAGGGGCAGGGAAACCTGGCAGCCCCAGCATTTT. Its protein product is CASTPLRGRETWQPQHF.